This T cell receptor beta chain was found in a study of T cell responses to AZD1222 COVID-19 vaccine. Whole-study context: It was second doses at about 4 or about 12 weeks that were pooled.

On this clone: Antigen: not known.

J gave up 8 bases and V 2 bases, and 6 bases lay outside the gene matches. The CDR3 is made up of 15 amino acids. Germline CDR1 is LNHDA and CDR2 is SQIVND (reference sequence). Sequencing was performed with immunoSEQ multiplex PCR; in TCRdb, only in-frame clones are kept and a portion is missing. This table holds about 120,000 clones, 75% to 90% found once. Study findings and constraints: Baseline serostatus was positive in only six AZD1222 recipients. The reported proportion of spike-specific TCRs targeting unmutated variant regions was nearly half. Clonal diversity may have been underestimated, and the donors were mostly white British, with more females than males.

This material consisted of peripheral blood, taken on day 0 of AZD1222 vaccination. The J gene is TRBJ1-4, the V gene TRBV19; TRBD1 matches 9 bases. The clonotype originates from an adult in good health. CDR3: CASSITGGLEEKLFF. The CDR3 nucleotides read TGTGCCAGTAGTATAACAGGGGGCTTGGAGGAAAAACTGTTTTTT.